One sample yielded the 7 T cell receptor beta chains listed below, sequenced in a study of T cell responses to AZD1222 COVID-19 vaccine (dated by TCRdb to the early 2020s). Per the publication, the time point label means: baseline before first vaccination. Libraries were made using the immunoSEQ multiplex PCR assay. Held by TCRdb, this immuneACCESS table contains in-frame sequences only and omits some clones. Under half of the omission traces to an unresolved V gene where checked; the cause of the rest is unknown. The sample data list 150,000 or so clones, and approximately 94% of these were observed just once. The ten biggest clones cover under 2% of the sample. The source material was peripheral blood, sampled on day 0 of AZD1222 vaccination. The receptors were sampled from an adult in good health.

The chain links TRBV6-4 to TRBJ2-1, with 10 bases identical to TRBD2. The CDR3 sequence is 15 residues long. V trimming: 7 bases; J trimming: 7 bases; junction bases outside the gene matches: 10. Germline CDR1 is MRHNA and CDR2 is SNTAGT. The chain's CDR3 is CASTKLAGAGNEQFF. DNA for the CDR3: TGTGCCAGCACAAAGCTAGCGGGGGCGGGGAATGAGCAGTTCTTC.

J is TRBJ2-7 and V is TRBV14; a weak D match, TRBD2 (6 bases). The V and J ends lost 5 bases and 1 base respectively, with 12 bases between them. Germline CDR1 and CDR2: SGHDN and FVKESK. CDR3 length equals 14 residues. The CDR3 loop is CASSSRLGSYEQYF. Here the CDR3 DNA reads TGTGCCAGCAGCTCGCGACTAGGGTCCTACGAGCAGTACTTC.

Written as DNA, the CDR3 is TGTGCCAGTAGCCCACTGGCAGGGGGAACCTCTGAAGCTTTCTTT. Translated: CASSPLAGGTSEAFF. The chain joins TRBV19 to TRBJ1-1; 7 positions match TRBD1. In germline, CDR1 is LNHDA, CDR2 SQIVND (reference sequence). Trimming at V came to 6 bases and at J to 6 bases, leaving 13 bases not matched to a gene. This CDR3 is 15 amino acids long.

Points on this clone: The identical CDR3 is also encoded by other nucleotide sequences in the sample. The V gene is TRBV5-1, the J gene TRBJ1-1; D possibly corresponds to TRBD1 (6 bases). The CDR3 is 13 residues long. V lost 0 bases and J lost 3, with 6 bases in between. Germline lookup yields CDR1 SGHRS and CDR2 YFSETQ. For the CDR3, the DNA is TGCGCCAGCAGCTTGGCAGGGGACACTGAAGCTTTCTTT. Translating it yields CASSLAGDTEAFF. Drawing the rest from reference TRBV5-1 and TRBJ1-1, the complete variable domain is KAGVTQTPRYLIKTRGQQVTLSCSPISGHRSVSWYQQTPGQGLQFLFEYFSETQRNKGNFPGRFSGRQFSNSRSEMNVSTLELGDSALYLCASSLAGDTEAFFGQGTRLTVV.

The chain couples TRBV2 to TRBJ1-2, with D tentatively TRBD1 (5 bases). CDR3 length equals 13 residues. V was pared by 3 bases and J by 4 bases, with 9 bases between. The V gene's germline CDR1 is SNHLY and CDR2 FYNNEI. Written as DNA, the CDR3 is TGTGCCAGCAGTGACAGGGTGGGCTATGGCTACACCTTC. The encoded protein is CASSDRVGYGYTF.

The CDR3 DNA is TGTGCCAGCAGTCCGAATGACAGGGCCCGGACTGAAGCTTTCTTT. Translating it yields CASSPNDRARTEAFF. V is TRBV27 and J is TRBJ1-1, with 7 nucleotides matching TRBD1. This CDR3 has 15 amino acids. V gave up 5 bases and J gave up 5 bases; unmatched junction bases: 11. Per the germline V gene, CDR1 is MNHEY and CDR2 is SMNVEV (reference sequence).

This rearrangement joins TRBV7-9 to TRBJ2-1, with 7 bases aligning to TRBD1. Germline V lookup: CDR1 SEHNR, CDR2 FQNEAQ (reference sequence). The length of the CDR3 is 15 residues. J was trimmed by 5 bases and V by 5 bases; bases with no gene match: 9. The CDR3, as DNA: TGTGCCAGCAGCCCTGGGGGACAGCTAAACAATGAGCAGTTCTTC. This translates into CASSPGGQLNNEQFF.